What follows is one T cell receptor beta chain and its context. Methods used by the authors: Using reference gene primer amplification, nucleated cell counts were estimated. Generated by immunoSEQ multiplex PCR, the TCRdb table keeps only in-frame clones and is missing some. V, J and clone size are those of that table, while D and trimming were read from the DNA. The data show 310,000 or so clones, with about 87% seen just once and around 9.3% held by the top ten. Each participant's cohort was designated according to participant-reported clinical history. These data originate in a study of blood T cell repertoires in COVID-19. Study background: The samples span acute and convalescent COVID-19 from the United States, Italy and Spain.

The specimen was PBMCs or T cells enriched from blood (not recorded which). The source is a young woman who had recovered from COVID-19.

This chain's CDR3 is CASSLLSSGNTIYF. The CDR3 nucleotides read TGTGCCAGTAGCCTCCTGAGCTCTGGAAACACCATATATTTT. The rearrangement joins TRBV19 to TRBJ1-3; D is undetermined. Per the germline V gene, CDR1 is LNHDA and CDR2 is SQIVND (reference sequence). CDR3 size: 14 residues. The V end was cut by 6 bases, the J end by 0 bases, with 9 bases between.